Sequencing of this T cell receptor beta chain was carried out in a study of T cell responses to AZD1222 COVID-19 vaccine. Broader study findings: Possibly, clonal diversity was underestimated; donors were largely white British and included more females. Baseline testing showed seropositivity in only a handful of AZD1222 recipients. Receipt of two AZD1222 doses was followed by a rise in Spike-specific TCR breadth and depth. The CD4 TCRs associated with vaccination extended across spike and predominated at 160-218 and 743-854.

Libraries were prepared by immunoSEQ multiplex PCR; TCRdb keeps only in-frame clonotypes and omits some of them. The top ten clones hold approximately 5% of a sample with about 140,000 clones, roughly 91% of them seen once. Trimming took off 5 bases at V and 4 bases at J, with 9 bases between the two ends. Germline CDR1 is SGHTA and CDR2 is FQGNSA. This CDR3 contains 14 residues. Turning to this clone: The target antigen is unknown.

The sequenced sample was peripheral blood, obtained on day 0 of AZD1222 vaccination. This chain connects TRBV7-2 to TRBJ1-6, with D uncertain. The clonotype comes from an adult in good health. This CDR3 reads CASSPGGYNSPLHF. The CDR3 DNA is TGTGCCAGCAGCCCGGGAGGGTATAATTCACCCCTCCACTTT.